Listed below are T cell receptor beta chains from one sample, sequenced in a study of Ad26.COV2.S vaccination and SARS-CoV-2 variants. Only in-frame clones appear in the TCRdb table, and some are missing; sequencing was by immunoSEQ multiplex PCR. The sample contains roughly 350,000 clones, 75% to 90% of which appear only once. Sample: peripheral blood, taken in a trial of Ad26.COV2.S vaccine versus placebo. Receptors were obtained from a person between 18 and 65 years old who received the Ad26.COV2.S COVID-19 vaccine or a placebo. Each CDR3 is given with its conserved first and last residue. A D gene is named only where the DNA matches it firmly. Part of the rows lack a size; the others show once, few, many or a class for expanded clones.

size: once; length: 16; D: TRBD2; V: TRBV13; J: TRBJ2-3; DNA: TGTGCCAGCAGCTTAGGAAGCGGGAGTATTTTCGATACGCAGTATTTT; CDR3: CASSLGSGSIFDTQYF
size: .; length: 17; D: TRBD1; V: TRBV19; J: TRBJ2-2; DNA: TGTGCCAGTAAATTACGGGACAGGGCGGCCCCAGCCGGGGAGCTGTTTTTT; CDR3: CASKLRDRAAPAGELFF
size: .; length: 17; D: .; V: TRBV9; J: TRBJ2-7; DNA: TGTGCCAGCAGCGGAATGAGAGCGGCGCATGGGGTTATTGAGCAGTACTTC; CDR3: CASSGMRAAHGVIEQYF
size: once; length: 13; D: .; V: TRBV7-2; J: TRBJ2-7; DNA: TGTGCCAGCAGCTTACAGGCCGTATACGAGCAGTACTTC; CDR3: CASSLQAVYEQYF
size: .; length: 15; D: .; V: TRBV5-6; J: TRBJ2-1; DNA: TGTGCCAGCAGCTTGGTAAGTGACTTCTACAATGAGCAGTTCTTC; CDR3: CASSLVSDFYNEQFF
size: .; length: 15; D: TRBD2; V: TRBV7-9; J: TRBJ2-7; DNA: TGTGCCAGCAGCTTTGCTAGCGGGAGGGCCAATGAGCAGTACTTC; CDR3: CASSFASGRANEQYF
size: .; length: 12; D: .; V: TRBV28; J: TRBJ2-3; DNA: TGTGCCAGCAGGACTCCCGCGGATACGCAGTATTTT; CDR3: CASRTPADTQYF
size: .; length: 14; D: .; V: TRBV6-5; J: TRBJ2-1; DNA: TGTGCCAGCAGGACGTATCGGGGAGTCAATGAGCAGTTCTTC; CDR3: CASRTYRGVNEQFF
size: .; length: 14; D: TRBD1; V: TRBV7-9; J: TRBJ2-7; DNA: TGTGCCAGCAGCCAACCCGAGGACAGGGACGAGCAGTACTTC; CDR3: CASSQPEDRDEQYF
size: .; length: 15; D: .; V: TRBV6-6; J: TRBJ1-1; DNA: TGTGCCAGCAGAGGGGGGAAGCACATGAACACTGAAGCTTTCTTT; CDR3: CASRGGKHMNTEAFF
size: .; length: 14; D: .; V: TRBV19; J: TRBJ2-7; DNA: TGTGCCAGTAGTATAAGGCTAGCGTCATACGAGCAGTACTTC; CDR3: CASSIRLASYEQYF
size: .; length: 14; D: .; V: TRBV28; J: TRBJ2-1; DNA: TGTGCCAGCAGTTTAGGCAGGGGAAACGATGAGCAGTTCTTC; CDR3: CASSLGRGNDEQFF
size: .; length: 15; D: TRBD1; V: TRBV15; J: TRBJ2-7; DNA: TGTGCCACCAGCAGAATGGACAGGGGGCGCTACGAGCAGTACTTC; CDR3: CATSRMDRGRYEQYF
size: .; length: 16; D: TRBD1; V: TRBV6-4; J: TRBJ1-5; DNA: TGTGCCAGCAGTGATCACCAGGACAGGGAGGATCAGCCCCAGCATTTT; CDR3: CASSDHQDREDQPQHF
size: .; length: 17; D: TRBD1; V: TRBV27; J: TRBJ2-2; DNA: TGTGCCAGCAGTTTACTTACATCAGGGGGCGTTACCGGGGAGCTGTTTTTT; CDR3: CASSLLTSGGVTGELFF
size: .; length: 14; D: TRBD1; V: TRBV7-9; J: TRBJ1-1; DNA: TGTGCCAGCAGCTTGGGACAGGGATTCACTGAAGCTTTCTTT; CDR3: CASSLGQGFTEAFF
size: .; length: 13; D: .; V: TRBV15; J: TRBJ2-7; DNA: TGTGCCACCAGCACATCGCTGGGAGCCGAGCAGTACTTC; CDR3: CATSTSLGAEQYF
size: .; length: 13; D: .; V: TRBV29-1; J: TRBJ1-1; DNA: TGCAGCGGGCTTGCGGGGACGAGGACTGAAGCTTTCTTT; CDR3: CSGLAGTRTEAFF